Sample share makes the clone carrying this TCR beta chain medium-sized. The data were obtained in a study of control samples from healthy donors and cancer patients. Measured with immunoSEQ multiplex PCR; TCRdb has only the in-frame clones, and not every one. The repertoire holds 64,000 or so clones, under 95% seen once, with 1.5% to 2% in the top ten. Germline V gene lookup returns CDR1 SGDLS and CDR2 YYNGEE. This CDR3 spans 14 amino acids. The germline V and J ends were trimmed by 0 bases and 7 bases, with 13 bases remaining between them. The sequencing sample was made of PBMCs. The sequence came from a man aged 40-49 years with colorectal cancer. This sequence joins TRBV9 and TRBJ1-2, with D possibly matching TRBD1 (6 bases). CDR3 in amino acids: CASSVGLGGFGYTF. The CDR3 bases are TGTGCCAGCAGCGTAGGTTTAGGGGGATTTGGCTACACCTTC.